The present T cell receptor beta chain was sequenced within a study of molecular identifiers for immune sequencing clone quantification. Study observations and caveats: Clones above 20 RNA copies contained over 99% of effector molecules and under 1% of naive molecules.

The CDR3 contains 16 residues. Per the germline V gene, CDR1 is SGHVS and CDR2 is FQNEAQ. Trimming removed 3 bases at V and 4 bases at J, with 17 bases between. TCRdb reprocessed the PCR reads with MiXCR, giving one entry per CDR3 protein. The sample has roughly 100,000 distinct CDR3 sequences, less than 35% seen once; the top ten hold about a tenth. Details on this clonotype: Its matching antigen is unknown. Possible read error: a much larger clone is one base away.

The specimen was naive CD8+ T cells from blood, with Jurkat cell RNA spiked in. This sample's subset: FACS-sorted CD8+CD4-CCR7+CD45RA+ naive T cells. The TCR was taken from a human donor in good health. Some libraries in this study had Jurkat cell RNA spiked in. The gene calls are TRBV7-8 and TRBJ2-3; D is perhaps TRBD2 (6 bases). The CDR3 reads CASSFLGGGVADTQYF. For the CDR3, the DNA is TGTGCCAGCAGCTTTTTGGGGGGAGGTGTGGCAGATACGCAGTATTTT. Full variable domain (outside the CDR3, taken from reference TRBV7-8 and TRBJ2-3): GAGVSQSPRYKVAKRGQDVALRCDPISGHVSLFWYQQALGQGPEFLTYFQNEAQLDKSGLPSDRFFAERPEGSVSTLKIQRTQQEDSAVYLCASSFLGGGVADTQYFGPGTRLTVL.